This T cell receptor (beta chain) was captured by sequencing in a study of CD8 T cells in Susac syndrome. The CDR3 is 16 amino acids. Germline V gene data show CDR1 as SGDLS and CDR2 as YYNGEE. V was cut by 4 bases and J by 0 bases, with 16 bases left in between. When the RNA was reverse transcribed, random hexamers were used with an input of roughly 0.5 to 1 ug. An immunoSEQ multiplex PCR amplified TCR beta CDR3 over 54 Vbeta and 13 Jbeta. TCRdb used MiXCR to reprocess the immunoSEQ multiplex PCR reads, holding one entry per CDR3 protein. Of about 200,000 distinct CDR3 sequences listed, roughly 96% are singletons. The authors carried out high-throughput sequencing of TCR beta. They applied it to CD8+ and CD4+ T cells obtained from blood. The multiple sclerosis control group was made up of treatment-naive patients with stable or active relapsing-remitting disease. CD8+ and CD4+ T cells were negatively isolated; TEMRA cells were FACS-enriched.

The receptor comes from a human donor with multiple sclerosis. What was sequenced was CD4+ T cells from PBMCs. The genes are TRBV9 and TRBJ1-2; D uncertain. CDR3 in DNA: TGTGCCAGCAGCCCCCAGCCGGCTGGGGCTAACTATGGCTACACCTTC. Protein: CASSPQPAGANYGYTF.